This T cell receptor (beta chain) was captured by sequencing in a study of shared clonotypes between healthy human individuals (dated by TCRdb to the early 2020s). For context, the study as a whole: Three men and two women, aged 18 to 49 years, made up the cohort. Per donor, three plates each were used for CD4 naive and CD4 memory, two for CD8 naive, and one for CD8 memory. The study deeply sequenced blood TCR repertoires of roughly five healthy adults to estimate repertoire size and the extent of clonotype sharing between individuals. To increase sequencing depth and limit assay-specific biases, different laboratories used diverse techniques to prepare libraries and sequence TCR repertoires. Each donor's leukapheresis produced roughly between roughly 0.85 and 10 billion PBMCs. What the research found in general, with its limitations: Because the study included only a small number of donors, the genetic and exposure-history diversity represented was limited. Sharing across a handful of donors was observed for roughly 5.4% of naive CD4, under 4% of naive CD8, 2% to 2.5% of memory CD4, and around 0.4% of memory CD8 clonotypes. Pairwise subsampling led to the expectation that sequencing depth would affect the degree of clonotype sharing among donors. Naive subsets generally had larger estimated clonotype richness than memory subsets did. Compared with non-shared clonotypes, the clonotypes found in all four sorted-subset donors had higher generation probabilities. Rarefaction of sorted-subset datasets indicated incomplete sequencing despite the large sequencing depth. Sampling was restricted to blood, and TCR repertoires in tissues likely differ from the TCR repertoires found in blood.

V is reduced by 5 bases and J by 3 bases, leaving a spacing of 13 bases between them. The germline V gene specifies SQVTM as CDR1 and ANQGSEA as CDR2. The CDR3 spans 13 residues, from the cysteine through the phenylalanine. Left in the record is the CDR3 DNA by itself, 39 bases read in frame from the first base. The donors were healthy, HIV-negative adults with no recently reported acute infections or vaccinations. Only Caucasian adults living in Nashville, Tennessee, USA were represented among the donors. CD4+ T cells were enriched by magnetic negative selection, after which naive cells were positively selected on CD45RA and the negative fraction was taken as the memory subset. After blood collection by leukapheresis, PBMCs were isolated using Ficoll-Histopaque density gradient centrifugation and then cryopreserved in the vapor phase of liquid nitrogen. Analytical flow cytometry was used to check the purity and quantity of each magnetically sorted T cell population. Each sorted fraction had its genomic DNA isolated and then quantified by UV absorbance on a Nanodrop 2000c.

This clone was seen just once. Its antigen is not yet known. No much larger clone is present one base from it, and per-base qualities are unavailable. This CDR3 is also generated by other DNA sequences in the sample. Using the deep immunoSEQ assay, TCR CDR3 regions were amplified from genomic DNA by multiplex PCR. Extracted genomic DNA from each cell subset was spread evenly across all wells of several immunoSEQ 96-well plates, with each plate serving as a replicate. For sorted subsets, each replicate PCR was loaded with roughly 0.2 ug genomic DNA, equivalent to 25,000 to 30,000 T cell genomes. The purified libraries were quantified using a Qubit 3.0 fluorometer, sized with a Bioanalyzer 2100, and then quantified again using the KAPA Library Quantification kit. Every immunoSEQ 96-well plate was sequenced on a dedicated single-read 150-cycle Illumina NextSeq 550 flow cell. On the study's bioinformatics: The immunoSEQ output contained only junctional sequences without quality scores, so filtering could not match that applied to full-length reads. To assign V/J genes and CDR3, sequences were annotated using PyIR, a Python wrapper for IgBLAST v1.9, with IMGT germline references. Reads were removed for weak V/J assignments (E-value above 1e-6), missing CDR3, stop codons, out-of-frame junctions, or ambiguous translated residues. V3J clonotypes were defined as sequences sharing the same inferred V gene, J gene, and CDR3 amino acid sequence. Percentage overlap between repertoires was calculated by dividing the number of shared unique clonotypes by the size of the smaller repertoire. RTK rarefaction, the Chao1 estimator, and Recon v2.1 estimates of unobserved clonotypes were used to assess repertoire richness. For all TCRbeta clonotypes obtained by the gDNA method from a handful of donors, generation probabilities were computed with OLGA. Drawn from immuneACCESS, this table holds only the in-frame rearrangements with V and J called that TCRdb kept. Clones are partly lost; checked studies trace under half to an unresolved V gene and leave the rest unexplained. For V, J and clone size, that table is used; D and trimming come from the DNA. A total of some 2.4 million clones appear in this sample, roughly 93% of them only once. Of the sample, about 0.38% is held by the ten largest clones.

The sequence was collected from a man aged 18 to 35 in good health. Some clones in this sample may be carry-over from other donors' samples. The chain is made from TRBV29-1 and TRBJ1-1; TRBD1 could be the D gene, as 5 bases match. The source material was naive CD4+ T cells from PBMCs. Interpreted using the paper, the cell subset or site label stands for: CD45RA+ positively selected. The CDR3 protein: CSVRRGRDTEAFF. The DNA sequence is TGCAGCGTTAGAAGGGGTAGAGACACTGAAGCTTTCTTT.